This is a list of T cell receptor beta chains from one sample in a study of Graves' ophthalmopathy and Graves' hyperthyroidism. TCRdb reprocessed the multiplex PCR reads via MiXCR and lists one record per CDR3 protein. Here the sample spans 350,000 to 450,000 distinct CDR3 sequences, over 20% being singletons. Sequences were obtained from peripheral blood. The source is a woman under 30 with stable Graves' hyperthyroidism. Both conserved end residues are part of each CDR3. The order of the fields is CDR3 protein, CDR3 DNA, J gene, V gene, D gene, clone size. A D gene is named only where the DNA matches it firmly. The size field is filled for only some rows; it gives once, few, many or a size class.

CDR3: CASSLGRTSGNTIYF
DNA: TGTGCCAGCAGCTTAGGGAGAACCTCTGGAAACACCATATATTTT
J: TRBJ1-3
V: TRBV11-3
D: .
size: many

CDR3: CASSLFWHPQETQYF
DNA: TGTGCCAGCAGTTTGTTTTGGCACCCCCAAGAGACCCAGTACTTC
J: TRBJ2-5
V: TRBV27
D: .
size: many

CDR3: CASSPGIGVYDQYF
DNA: TGTGCCAGCAGTCCAGGGATAGGGGTCTACGATCAGTACTTC
J: TRBJ2-7
V: TRBV28
D: .
size: .

CDR3: CASSLSEWGTEAFF
DNA: TGTGCCAGCAGTTTATCGGAGTGGGGCACTGAAGCTTTCTTT
J: TRBJ1-1
V: TRBV12-3/TRBV12-4
D: .
size: many

CDR3: CASSLGVAGQPQHF
DNA: TGCGCCAGCAGCTTGGGGGTAGCGGGACAGCCCCAGCATTTT
J: TRBJ1-5
V: TRBV5-1
D: .
size: few

CDR3: CASSKAAGGVYEQYF
DNA: TGTGCCAGCAGTAAAGCAGCGGGGGGGGTCTACGAGCAGTACTTC
J: TRBJ2-7
V: TRBV6-1
D: TRBD2
size: .

CDR3: CSAISPEAYEQYF
DNA: TGCAGTGCTATTTCTCCAGAGGCCTACGAGCAGTACTTC
J: TRBJ2-7
V: TRBV20-1
D: .
size: many

CDR3: CASSLEGWDTEAFF
DNA: TGTGCCAGCAGTTTAGAGGGCTGGGACACTGAAGCTTTCTTT
J: TRBJ1-1
V: TRBV6-2/TRBV6-3
D: .
size: many

CDR3: CSASRTANSGNTIYF
DNA: TGCAGTGCTAGTAGGACTGCCAACTCTGGAAACACCATATATTTT
J: TRBJ1-3
V: TRBV20-1
D: .
size: .

CDR3: CASSSTGTGILETQYF
DNA: TGTGCCAGCAGTTCAACCGGGACAGGGATATTAGAGACCCAGTACTTC
J: TRBJ2-5
V: TRBV12-3/TRBV12-4
D: TRBD1
size: .

CDR3: CSASRFGTRSNQPQHF
DNA: TGCAGTGCTTCCCGCTTCGGGACCCGTAGCAATCAGCCCCAGCATTTT
J: TRBJ1-5
V: TRBV20-1
D: .
size: many

CDR3: CASSFGTGGTYEQYF
DNA: TGTGCCAGCAGCTTCGGGACAGGGGGGACCTACGAGCAGTACTTC
J: TRBJ2-7
V: TRBV11-2
D: TRBD1
size: many

CDR3: CASSEDGTYQPQHF
DNA: TGTGCCAGCAGTGAGGATGGTACATATCAGCCCCAGCATTTT
J: TRBJ1-5
V: TRBV6-1
D: .
size: few

CDR3: CASSQWRAGELFF
DNA: TGTGCCAGCAGCCAATGGAGGGCCGGGGAGCTGTTTTTT
J: TRBJ2-2
V: TRBV3-1
D: .
size: .

CDR3: CASSADRRGYGYTF
DNA: TGTGCCAGCAGCGCCGACAGAAGGGGCTATGGCTACACCTTC
J: TRBJ1-2
V: TRBV12-3/TRBV12-4
D: .
size: many

CDR3: CASSSADSYYGYTF
DNA: TGTGCCAGCAGTTCCGCCGACAGCTACTATGGCTACACCTTC
J: TRBJ1-2
V: TRBV12-3/TRBV12-4
D: .
size: few

CDR3: CASSLGLTGHIQYF
DNA: TGTGCCAGCAGTTTAGGCCTTACGGGACACATTCAGTACTTC
J: TRBJ2-4
V: TRBV12-3/TRBV12-4
D: .
size: many

CDR3: CSARGGDLYNSPLHF
DNA: TGCAGTGCTAGAGGAGGGGATCTCTATAATTCACCCCTCCACTTT
J: TRBJ1-6
V: TRBV20-1
D: .
size: many

CDR3: CASRPLGASGRETQYF
DNA: TGTGCCAGCAGGCCCTTGGGGGCTAGCGGGAGAGAGACCCAGTACTTC
J: TRBJ2-5
V: TRBV28
D: TRBD2
size: many

CDR3: CASSLVAGTRKETQYF
DNA: TGTGCCAGCAGTTTAGTTGCCGGGACTAGAAAAGAGACCCAGTACTTC
J: TRBJ2-5
V: TRBV27
D: TRBD2
size: many

CDR3: CATRRDTHYEQYF
DNA: TGTGCCACCAGGCGGGACACCCACTACGAGCAGTACTTC
J: TRBJ2-7
V: TRBV24-1
D: .
size: many

CDR3: CASSQGSISRETQYF
DNA: TGCGCCAGCAGCCAAGGGAGCATTTCACGGGAGACCCAGTACTTC
J: TRBJ2-5
V: TRBV4-1
D: .
size: .

CDR3: CASSPRDGRQPGQYF
DNA: TGTGCCAGCAGCCCTAGGGACGGAAGGCAACCGGGGCAGTACTTC
J: TRBJ2-7
V: TRBV6-1
D: .
size: many

CDR3: CASSFTGNTIYF
DNA: TGCGCCAGCAGCTTTACTGGAAACACCATATATTTT
J: TRBJ1-3
V: TRBV5-1
D: .
size: many

CDR3: CASSFFTGGPGDTQYF
DNA: TGTGCCAGCAGTTTTTTTACTGGCGGGCCTGGAGATACGCAGTATTTT
J: TRBJ2-3
V: TRBV12-3/TRBV12-4
D: .
size: .

CDR3: CASSSRPNYGYTF
DNA: TGCGCCAGCAGCTCCCGCCCTAACTATGGCTACACCTTC
J: TRBJ1-2
V: TRBV5-1
D: .
size: many

CDR3: CASGQGGEQYF
DNA: TGCGCCAGCGGACAGGGTGGCGAGCAGTACTTC
J: TRBJ2-7
V: TRBV10-2
D: TRBD1
size: many

CDR3: CASRPRTGGETQYF
DNA: TGTGCCAGCAGGCCCAGGACAGGGGGGGAGACCCAGTACTTC
J: TRBJ2-5
V: TRBV6-2/TRBV6-3
D: TRBD1
size: many

CDR3: CASSARQGTGETQYF
DNA: TGTGCCAGTAGTGCCAGACAGGGAACGGGGGAGACCCAGTACTTC
J: TRBJ2-5
V: TRBV19
D: TRBD1
size: .

CDR3: CASSTTRQGVTEAFF
DNA: TGTGCCAGCAGCACTACGAGACAGGGCGTCACTGAAGCTTTCTTT
J: TRBJ1-1
V: TRBV7-9
D: TRBD1
size: .

CDR3: CASSYLSGLETQYF
DNA: TGTGCCAGCAGTTACTTGTCCGGGTTAGAGACCCAGTACTTC
J: TRBJ2-5
V: TRBV6-6
D: .
size: many